Presented here are 20 T cell receptor beta chains from one specimen sequenced in a study of T cells in Graves' hyperthyroidism and ophthalmopathy. Amplified regions were TCR beta CDR3 sequences from RNA transcripts. The primer set for the first-round RT-PCR of the TCR CDR3 was HTBI. TCRdb redid the calling of the multiplex PCR reads with MiXCR, one entry per CDR3 protein. The profile covers some 760,000 distinct CDR3 sequences, with 14% appearing a single time and 10% to 13% taken by the ten largest. Material: blood. The receptors originated from a woman between 18 and 29 years old with Graves' hyperthyroidism.

This clonotype was found a few times. DNA of the CDR3: TGTGCCAGCAGCTTTATCCGGGCAGAGACCCAGTACTTC. Protein: CASSFIRAETQYF. V gene TRBV11-2 combines with J gene TRBJ2-5, with D uncertain. Trimming left V 3 bases short and J 4 bases short, with 9 bases between. The CDR3 consists of 13 residues. Germline CDR1 and CDR2: SGHAT and FQNNGV. Drawing the rest from reference TRBV11-2 and TRBJ2-5, the complete variable domain is EAGVAQSPRYKIIEKRQSVAFWCNPISGHATLYWYQQILGQGPKLLIQFQNNGVVDDSQLPKDRFSAERLKGVDSTLKIQPAKLEDSAVYLCASSFIRAETQYFGPGTRLLVL.

The sample holds many counts of this clonotype. The genes are TRBV12-3 or TRBV12-4 and TRBJ2-1; a possible D gene is TRBD2 (6 bases). V lost 7 bases and J lost 9, with 16 bases in between. The CDR3 is made up of 13 amino acids. In nucleotides, the CDR3 is TGTGCCAGCACCCGGGACTCACAAGCTGAGCAGTTCTTC. As protein: CASTRDSQAEQFF.

This clonotype was seen a handful of times. This chain uses TRBV7-2 with TRBJ2-7; a possible D gene is TRBD2 (6 bases). The CDR3 length is 13 residues. Trimming shortened V by 5 bases and J by 3 bases, and 11 bases separated the two germline ends. Germline V gives CDR1 SGHTA, CDR2 FQGNSA. The CDR3 loop is CASSKDYNYEQYF. CDR3 nucleotide sequence: TGTGCCAGCAGCAAGGACTACAACTACGAGCAGTACTTC.

The V gene is TRBV5-1, the J gene TRBJ2-5; 8 bases are shared with TRBD1. This CDR3 contains 15 residues. CDR1 is SGHRS, CDR2 YFSETQ, per germline. V was pared by 3 bases and J by 6 bases, with 10 bases of the junction left unmatched. CDR3 in amino acids: CASSSQGAGMKTQYF. Written as DNA, the CDR3 is TGCGCCAGCAGCTCCCAGGGGGCCGGCATGAAGACCCAGTACTTC.

This clonotype came up many times. J is TRBJ2-1 and V is TRBV6-1; the D gene is possibly TRBD2 (5 bases). This CDR3 has 15 residues. Trimming cost V 6 bases and J 6 bases, with 18 bases left between them. CDR1 and CDR2 from the germline V gene are MNHNS and SASEGT. CDR3 amino acids: CASSPEGLRTNEQFF. In nucleotides, the CDR3 is TGTGCCAGCAGCCCCGAGGGCCTACGAACCAATGAGCAGTTCTTC.

The chain recombines TRBV7-2 with TRBJ2-3, with a tentative D call TRBD2 (5 bases). V was pared by 5 bases and J by 4 bases, with 13 bases between. CDR1 is SGHTA, CDR2 FQGNSA, per germline. The length of the CDR3 is 14 residues. CDR3 sequence reads: CASSGSLGADTQYF. The CDR3 region has the DNA TGTGCCAGCAGCGGTTCACTCGGGGCAGATACGCAGTATTTT.

As to this clonotype: This may arise from a read error, as a much more abundant clone is one base away. The rearrangement joins TRBV30 to TRBJ2-1; TRBD2 matches at 7 bases. The CDR3 totals 15 residues. Germline values: CDR1 GTSNPN, CDR2 SVGIG (reference sequence). Trimming cost V 8 bases and J 7 bases; bases outside gene matches: 17. CDR3 coding DNA: TGTGCCCGGTTTAACCTGCGGGAGCACGAGAATGAGCAGTTCTTC. As protein: CARFNLREHENEQFF.

This clonotype was seen ten or more times. The chain uses TRBV28 and TRBJ1-5; possibly TRBD1 for D (6 bases). The V and J ends lost 2 bases and 6 bases respectively, with 17 bases between them. The germline V gene has CDR1 MDHEN and CDR2 SYDVKM. The CDR3 is made up of 16 amino acids. The chain's CDR3 is CASSLPLGGAGQPQHF. In DNA, the CDR3 is TGTGCCAGCAGTTTACCCCTCGGGGGCGCGGGTCAGCCCCAGCATTTT.

This clonotype was counted only a few times. The rearrangement joins TRBV6-1 to TRBJ2-3, with D tentatively TRBD2 (6 bases). V lost 8 bases and J lost 7, with 22 bases in between. CDR1 MNHNS and CDR2 SASEGT come from the germline V gene. The CDR3 runs 15 residues. CDR3 sequence (DNA): TGTGCCAGCGCAGTAGGGACTGCCGGTATTTATACGCAGTATTTT. Protein product: CASAVGTAGIYTQYF.

J is TRBJ1-6 and V is TRBV7-2; D remains unclear. From germline, CDR1 is SGHTA and CDR2 FQGNSA. The CDR3 consists of 14 residues. The V end was cut by 5 bases, the J end by 10 bases, with 15 bases between. CDR3 nucleotide sequence: TGTGCCAGCAGCCAGCGGGAGGGAGCGTCACCCCTCCACTTT. This sequence encodes CASSQREGASPLHF.

This clonotype occurred a few times. CDR3 protein: CASSFNRGTGELFF. CDR3 nucleotides: TGTGCCAGCAGCTTTAATAGGGGCACCGGGGAGCTGTTTTTT. V gene TRBV7-3 combines with J gene TRBJ2-2; weak D call: TRBD1 (5 bases). Germline CDR1 and CDR2: SGHTA and FQGTGA. Trimming left V 3 bases short and J 4 bases short, with 9 bases between. This CDR3 has 14 amino acids.

The table lists this clonotype with a count of one. A single base separates this from a much larger clone, so it may be a read error. The rearrangement joins TRBV18 to TRBJ1-1; 7 bases map to TRBD1. Germline V gene lookup returns CDR1 KGHSH and CDR2 LQKENI. The CDR3 spans 14 residues. CDR3 nucleotides: TGTGCCAGCTCGCGACAGGGAGGCCCCACTGAAGCTCTCTTT. This sequence encodes CASSRQGGPTEALF. Based on the CDR3 plus reference TRBV18 and TRBJ1-1, the full variable domain is NAGVMQNPRHLVRRRGQEARLRCSPMKGHSHVYWYRQLPEEGLKFMVYLQKENIIDESGMPKERFSAEFPKEGPSILRIQQVVRGDSAAYFCASSRQGGPTEALFGQGTRLTVV.

This clonotype appeared many times. This chain connects TRBV5-1 to TRBJ2-1, with a possible D match to TRBD2 (6 bases). Germline V CDR1 and CDR2: SGHRS, YFSETQ. The CDR3 covers 12 residues. Trimming pared 3 bases from V and 14 bases from J, leaving 15 bases between. This chain's CDR3 is CASSWPGLLKFF. Written as DNA, the CDR3 is TGCGCCAGCAGCTGGCCGGGACTCCTTAAGTTCTTC.

This clonotype has just a few counts. The chain has TRBV9 and TRBJ2-3; D unresolved. Germline V lookup: CDR1 SGDLS, CDR2 YYNGEE. The CDR3 is 13 amino acids. Trimming pared 3 bases from V and 7 bases from J, leaving 12 bases between. The CDR3 DNA reads as TGTGCCAGCAGCGCGTCCGGCACGAATACGCAGTATTTT. Translation: CASSASGTNTQYF.

Ten or more counts support this clonotype. The chain recombines TRBV30 with TRBJ2-1; D perhaps matches TRBD2 (6 bases). Trimming pared 3 bases from V and 4 bases from J, leaving 16 bases between. The CDR3 is made up of 15 amino acids. Germline V CDR1 and CDR2: GTSNPN, SVGIG (reference sequence). This CDR3 reads CAWRAGTSTYNEQFF. The CDR3 bases are TGTGCCTGGAGGGCCGGGACTTCAACGTACAATGAGCAGTTCTTC.

V gene TRBV14 combines with J gene TRBJ2-6; D is unresolved. There are 13 residues in the CDR3. Germline CDR1 is SGHDN and CDR2 is FVKESK. Trimming pared 7 bases from V and 1 base from J, leaving 5 bases between. The CDR3 spells CASTKSGANVLTF. In DNA, the CDR3 is TGTGCCAGCACGAAGTCTGGGGCCAACGTCCTGACTTTC.

This clonotype was observed at least ten times. This chain connects TRBV3-1 to TRBJ2-2; TRBD1 is a possible D gene (5 bases). CDR1 LGHDT and CDR2 YNNKEL come from the germline V gene (reference sequence). The CDR3 totals 15 residues. V was trimmed by 2 bases and J by 3 bases, leaving 10 bases between them. CDR3 DNA sequence: TGTGCCAGCAGCCAATACGACAGATACACCGGGGAGCTGTTTTTT. Translation: CASSQYDRYTGELFF.

This clonotype showed up many times. The chain uses TRBV24-1 and TRBJ2-1; D is perhaps TRBD1 or TRBD2 (6 bases each). Germline loops: CDR1 KGHDR, CDR2 SFDVKD. This CDR3 has 18 amino acids. V was trimmed by 4 bases and J by 5 bases, leaving 23 bases between them. DNA of the CDR3: TGTGCCACCAGTGACTACCTTGGGGGGCCCACCCGACACAATGAGCAGTTCTTC. This codes for CATSDYLGGPTRHNEQFF.

This clonotype showed up just a few times. The chain is built from TRBV11-3 and TRBJ2-7; TRBD1 matches at 8 bases. After removal of 3 bases from V and 2 bases from J, the junction contained 3 bases not matched to a gene. The CDR3 has 14 residues. Per germline, CDR1 SGHNT and CDR2 YENEEA. As DNA, the CDR3 is TGTGCCAGCAGCTTCCAGGGGGCCCCCTACGAGCAGTACTTC. Translated, it gives CASSFQGAPYEQYF.

This clonotype appeared many times. CDR3 in amino acids: CASSLTGGLAEAFF. DNA of the CDR3: TGTGCCAGCAGCTTGACAGGGGGATTGGCTGAAGCTTTCTTT. The rearrangement joins TRBV7-8 to TRBJ1-1; 9 bases fit TRBD1. This CDR3 is 14 amino acids long. The trim removed 3 bases at V and 6 bases at J, leaving 5 bases unmatched. CDR1 is SGHVS and CDR2 is FQNEAQ in the germline V gene.